These 29 T cell receptor beta chains were sequenced from one sample in a study of Graves' ophthalmopathy and Graves' hyperthyroidism. Amplification targeted the TCR beta CDR3 regions, with RNA transcripts as the source material. HTBI primers primed a first-round RT-PCR, and a second-round multiplex PCR followed. Each CDR3 protein is one row after TCRdb ran MiXCR on the multiplex PCR reads. The data hold approximately 540,000 distinct CDR3 sequences, with under 40% observed a single time. Material: peripheral blood or thyroid tissue (not recorded which). These receptors were taken from an adult man with Graves' hyperthyroidism.

This chain connects TRBV12-3 or TRBV12-4 to TRBJ2-5; 14 bases line up with TRBD2. V shed 5 bases, J shed 0 bases, and the junction held 2 bases outside the gene matches. The CDR3 is 16 amino acids. The CDR3 DNA reads as TGTGCCAGCAGTCCGGGACTAGCGGGAGACCAAGAGACCCAGTACTTC. Its translation: CASSPGLAGDQETQYF.

This clonotype was observed once. The chain joins TRBV7-9 to TRBJ1-2, with unresolved D. V shed 2 bases and J shed 6 bases, with 7 bases lying between them. CDR3 length equals 12 residues. Germline CDR1 SEHNR, CDR2 FQNEAQ (reference sequence). The chain's CDR3 is CASSLQRDGYTF. The CDR3 nucleotides read TGTGCCAGCAGCTTACAGCGGGATGGCTACACCTTC.

This clonotype appeared many times. The chain uses TRBV29-1 and TRBJ2-5; TRBD1 is a possible D gene (6 bases). The CDR3 is made up of 14 amino acids. Trimming took 5 bases from V and 4 from J, leaving 17 bases between them. The V gene's germline CDR1 is SQVTM and CDR2 ANQGSEA. CDR3 DNA sequence: TGCAGCGTTAGTACAGGGATCCGCGGAGAGACCCAGTACTTC. Translated: CSVSTGIRGETQYF.

There are many counts of this clonotype. The rearrangement joins TRBV7-9 to TRBJ2-6; TRBD1 agrees at 9 bases. This CDR3 has 18 amino acids. CDR1 and CDR2 (germline): SEHNR, FQNEAQ (reference sequence). V dropped 5 bases and J dropped 0; count of bases not matched to a gene: 8. The CDR3 sequence is CASSLRGQGNSGANVLTF. CDR3 nucleotides: TGTGCCAGCAGCCTACGCGGACAGGGGAACTCTGGGGCCAACGTCCTGACTTTC.

This clonotype was observed a few times. The rearrangement uses TRBV5-5 and TRBJ2-3; D uncertain. Germline V gene sequence: CDR1 SGHKS, CDR2 YYEKEE (reference sequence). The CDR3 totals 13 residues. V was clipped by 1 base and J by 2 bases, with 5 bases between them. CDR3 sequence: CASSLLPTDTQYF. CDR3 coding DNA: TGTGCCAGCAGCTTGCTCCCCACAGATACGCAGTATTTT. Based on the CDR3 plus reference TRBV5-5 and TRBJ2-3, the full variable domain is DAGVTQSPTHLIKTRGQQVTLRCSPISGHKSVSWYQQVLGQGPQFIFQYYEKEERGRGNFPDRFSARQFPNYSSELNVNALLLGDSALYLCASSLLPTDTQYFGPGTRLTVL.

This clonotype was observed at least ten times. This sequence joins TRBV25-1 and TRBJ1-1, with TRBD1 as a possible D gene (5 bases). The V gene's germline CDR1 is MGHDK and CDR2 SYGVNS. The CDR3 extends over 12 amino acids. The V end lost 6 bases, the J end lost 1 base, and 6 bases lay between the germline ends. CDR3: CASRRGNTEAFF. As DNA, the CDR3 is TGTGCCAGCAGGAGGGGGAACACTGAAGCTTTCTTT. The entire variable domain, with the rest obtained from reference TRBV25-1 and TRBJ1-1, is as follows: EADIYQTPRYLVIGTGKKITLECSQTMGHDKMYWYQQDPGMELHLIHYSYGVNSTEKGDLSSESTVSRIRTEHFPLTLESARPSHTSQYLCASRRGNTEAFFGQGTRLTVV.

This clonotype was counted at least ten times. The chain is built from TRBV5-5 and TRBJ1-1, with TRBD1 matching over 9 bases. Per the germline V gene, CDR1 is SGHKS and CDR2 is YYEKEE (reference sequence). V trimming: 1 base; J trimming: 5 bases; junction bases outside the gene matches: 3. The CDR3 is 14 amino acids. The CDR3 nucleotides read TGTGCCAGCAGCTTGACAGGGGGCATAACTGAAGCTTTCTTT. The encoded protein is CASSLTGGITEAFF. The whole variable domain, filled in from reference TRBV5-5 and TRBJ1-1, reads DAGVTQSPTHLIKTRGQQVTLRCSPISGHKSVSWYQQVLGQGPQFIFQYYEKEERGRGNFPDRFSARQFPNYSSELNVNALLLGDSALYLCASSLTGGITEAFFGQGTRLTVV.

This clonotype was seen more than once but under ten times. The J gene is TRBJ1-5, the V gene TRBV28; D is unresolved. V was pared by 2 bases and J by 4 bases, with 12 bases between. The CDR3 covers 15 residues. Per germline, CDR1 MDHEN and CDR2 SYDVKM. This CDR3 reads CASSLDSRRNQPQHF. CDR3 DNA: TGTGCCAGCAGTTTAGATTCCCGGCGGAATCAGCCCCAGCATTTT.

The chain uses TRBV2 and TRBJ2-3; 11 bases are shared with TRBD2. This CDR3 region has 14 residues. V shed 7 bases and J 2 bases; nucleotides not matched to a gene: 2. Germline CDR1 and CDR2: SNHLY and FYNNEI. Here the CDR3 reads CASKGLAATDTQYF. The CDR3 region has the DNA TGTGCCAGCAAGGGACTAGCGGCCACAGATACGCAGTATTTT.

About this clonotype itself: Given a much more abundant clone one base away, this may be a read error. The chain links TRBV24-1 to TRBJ2-5; 7 bases line up with TRBD1. The CDR3 contains 14 residues. Germline assignment: CDR1 KGHDR and CDR2 SFDVKD. DNA of the CDR3: TGTGCCACCAGTATGAGGGGGCCGAGGGAGACCCAGTGCTTC. It is translated as CATSMRGPRETQCF.

This clonotype occurred a few times. CDR3 residues: CASSFSGGGTDTQYF. The CDR3, as DNA: TGTGCCAGCAGCTTTAGCGGGGGTGGCACAGATACGCAGTATTTT. The J gene is TRBJ2-3, the V gene TRBV12-3 or TRBV12-4; 9 bases match TRBD2. Trimming cost V 6 bases and J 1 base; bases outside gene matches: 5. This CDR3 is 15 amino acids long.

With regard to this clonotype: Mismatch with germline at one junction end may stem from a read error. V and J are TRBV5-1 and TRBJ2-7; TRBD2 aligns across 7 bases. CDR1 is SGHRS and CDR2 is YFSETQ in the germline V gene. CDR3 size: 16 residues. The CDR3 region has the DNA TGTGCCAGCAGCTTGGTCGGGACTACGCTCTCCTACGAGCAGTACTTC. Translating gives CASSLVGTTLSYEQYF.

The chain uses TRBV29-1 and TRBJ1-2; 7 nucleotides line up with TRBD1. J was trimmed by 7 bases and V by 8 bases; bases with no gene match: 13. The germline gives CDR1 SQVTM, CDR2 ANQGSEA. CDR3 length: 13 residues. This CDR3 reads CSQGSAGGTGYTF. Written as DNA, the CDR3 is TGCAGCCAAGGATCGGCAGGGGGTACTGGCTACACCTTC. Variable domain in full (rest from reference TRBV29-1 and TRBJ1-2): SAVISQKPSRDICQRGTSLTIQCQVDSQVTMMFWYRQQPGQSLTLIATANQGSEATYESGFVIDKFPISRPNLTFSTLTVSNMSPEDSSIYLCSQGSAGGTGYTFGSGTRLTVV.

As for this clonotype: It may be a read error: a sequence one base away is much more abundant. The chain combines TRBV25-1 with TRBJ2-2; D tentatively fits TRBD1 or TRBD2 (6 bases each). The germline gives CDR1 MGHDK, CDR2 SYGVNS. The CDR3 extends over 16 amino acids. The CDR3, as DNA: TGTGCCAGCAGTTACCCCCGAGGGGGGATACGTGGGGAGCTGGTTTTT. Its translation: CASSYPRGGIRGELVF.

The chain is built from TRBV7-3 and TRBJ1-3; D is possibly TRBD1 (6 bases). CDR1 and CDR2 from the germline V gene are SGHTA and FQGTGA. Trimming pared 3 bases from V and 0 bases from J, leaving 15 bases between. This CDR3 has 17 residues. The CDR3 spells CASSFSGQKLSGNTIYF. CDR3 sequence (DNA): TGTGCCAGCAGCTTTTCAGGACAGAAGCTCTCTGGAAACACCATATATTTT.

This clonotype was found many times. The CDR3 sequence: CASRGTYPNSPLHF. As DNA, the CDR3 is TGTGCCAGCAGAGGGACCTACCCTAATTCACCCCTCCACTTT. The chain uses TRBV12-3 or TRBV12-4 and TRBJ1-6; a possible D gene is TRBD1 (5 bases). Trimming left V 6 bases short and J 6 bases short, with 12 bases between. CDR3 length: 14 amino acids.

This clonotype was counted only a few times. The chain employs TRBV10-3 and TRBJ2-3; D call uncertain. Per germline, CDR1 ENHRY and CDR2 SYGVKD. V lost 8 bases, J lost 0 bases, and 3 bases lay in between. There are 11 residues in the CDR3. The CDR3 reads CAILSTDTQYF. Written as DNA, the CDR3 is TGTGCCATCCTTAGCACAGATACGCAGTATTTT.

The chain uses TRBV7-9 and TRBJ2-3; 9 bases agree with TRBD1. V lost 5 bases and J lost 5; bases outside the gene matches: 8. Germline V gene sequence: CDR1 SEHNR, CDR2 FQNEAQ (reference sequence). The CDR3 spans 15 residues. This chain's CDR3 is CASSPPGTGIDTQYF. DNA for the CDR3: TGTGCCAGCAGCCCCCCCGGGACAGGGATAGATACGCAGTATTTT.

The chain has TRBV6-1 and TRBJ1-5; no clear D gene. There are 15 residues in the CDR3. Per germline, CDR1 MNHNS and CDR2 SASEGT. Trimming pared 6 bases from V and 0 bases from J, leaving 12 bases between. The CDR3 DNA reads TGTGCCAGCAGGGCGCGGGCCCCTAGCAATCAGCCCCAGCATTTT. As protein: CASRARAPSNQPQHF.

In the case of this clonotype: A clone one base away is much larger, so this may be a read error. This chain's CDR3 is CASSLGQGFERYF. Written as DNA, the CDR3 is TGTGCCAGCAGTTTGGGACAGGGGTTCGAGCGGTACTTC. The rearrangement links TRBV12-3 or TRBV12-4 to TRBJ2-7, with TRBD1 identical over 10 bases. The CDR3 runs to 13 residues.

In regard to this clonotype: The junction departs from the called germline gene at one end, perhaps through a read error. The chain links TRBV10-1 to TRBJ2-7; 9 bases are a match to TRBD2. Germline lookup yields CDR1 WNHNN and CDR2 SYGVQD (reference sequence). CDR3 size: 12 residues. The CDR3 region is CASSGRLAGLFF. The CDR3 bases are TGCGCCAGCAGTGGAAGGCTAGCGGGACTGTTCTTC.

This clonotype was observed a few times. A much larger clone sits a single nucleotide away, making a read error possible. In this CDR3 the conserved last residue, phenylalanine or tryptophan, is missing, so a read error is likely. This sequence joins TRBV11-3 and TRBJ1-1; 9 bases are a match to TRBD1. Germline V lookup: CDR1 SGHNT, CDR2 YENEEA. Trimming removed 6 bases from V and 11 bases from J; junction bases left unmatched: 10. The CDR3 spans 13 residues. The chain's CDR3 is CASSYRDRVGAFL. CDR3 DNA: TGTGCCAGCAGTTACCGGGACAGGGTAGGGGCTTTCCTT.

This clonotype occurred many times. The V and J genes are TRBV2 and TRBJ1-1; no clear D gene. The CDR3 length is 13 residues. CDR1 is SNHLY, CDR2 FYNNEI, per germline. Between the trimmed V and J ends, which lost 7 bases and 8 bases, there was a span of 17 bases. The chain's CDR3 is CASKSYATSEAFF. The CDR3, as DNA: TGTGCCAGCAAATCGTATGCCACCTCGGAAGCTTTCTTT.

The chain combines TRBV12-3 or TRBV12-4 with TRBJ1-2; no clear D. The CDR3 covers 10 residues. Trimming removed 1 base from V and 12 bases from J, with 6 bases in between. This CDR3 is CASSLGVNTF. The CDR3 bases are TGTGCCAGCAGTTTAGGGGTGAACACCTTC.

This clonotype was picked up many times. CDR3 protein: CATSRGRGGHSGNTIYF. CDR3 bases: TGTGCCACCAGCCGAGGGCGGGGGGGCCACTCTGGAAACACCATATATTTT. V usage is TRBV15 and J usage is TRBJ1-3, with D possibly matching TRBD1 (6 bases). The CDR3 contains 17 residues. Trimming took 5 bases from V and 0 from J, leaving 17 bases between them. Germline CDR1 and CDR2: LNHNV and YYDKDF (reference sequence).

This clonotype was observed at least ten times. V usage is TRBV2 and J usage is TRBJ1-6; D is unresolved. In germline, CDR1 is SNHLY, CDR2 FYNNEI. V was trimmed by 6 bases and J by 7 bases, leaving 16 bases between them. The CDR3 spans 15 residues. Here the CDR3 reads CASRDSDPLNSPLHF. CDR3 in DNA: TGTGCCAGCAGAGACTCGGATCCACTAAATTCACCCCTCCACTTT.

This clonotype has a count of ten or more. The chain has TRBV29-1 and TRBJ2-7; no firm D call. Trimming took off 5 bases at V and 0 bases at J, with 8 bases between the two ends. This CDR3 is 12 amino acids long. Germline-derived CDR1 and CDR2 are SQVTM and ANQGSEA. CDR3 nucleotide sequence: TGCAGCGTTTCACGAGGCTCCTACGAGCAGTACTTC. Translating gives CSVSRGSYEQYF.

CDR3 bases: TGCAGCGTTGAAGATTGGACAGGCAATGAGCAGTTCTTC. It yields the protein CSVEDWTGNEQFF. V and J are TRBV29-1 and TRBJ2-1, with 7 bases fitting TRBD1. CDR3 length: 13 amino acids. With 0 bases clipped from V and 6 bases from J, the junction kept 2 bases outside the gene matches. Looked up from germline, CDR1 is SQVTM and CDR2 is ANQGSEA.

J is TRBJ2-7 and V is TRBV5-4; 10 bases align to TRBD1. Germline lookup yields CDR1 SGHNT and CDR2 YYREEE (reference sequence). The CDR3 is 16 amino acids. Unmatched junction bases numbered 13, after V lost 4 bases and J lost 6 bases. The CDR3 is CASSPHPGTGAPEQYF. Written as DNA, the CDR3 is TGTGCCAGCAGCCCACATCCCGGGACAGGGGCCCCCGAGCAGTACTTC.